This note documents a single T cell receptor beta chain sequence. This sample was included in a study of blood T cell repertoires in COVID-19. About the study: Acute and convalescent COVID-19 samples came from the United States, Italy and Spain. In each case, the material was cDNA or gDNA derived from T cells, B-cell-depleted T cells, or PBMCs.

The CDR3 runs 12 residues. Trimming left V 6 bases short and J 5 bases short, with 10 bases between. Germline lookup yields CDR1 SGHAT and CDR2 FQNNGV. Repertoires were generated with immunoSEQ multiplex PCR, while TCRdb's copy carries only in-frame clones and drops some. The sample yields 200,000 or so clones, about 88% seen once. The sequenced sample was peripheral blood. The sequence was obtained from a man aged 50 to 60 who had recovered from COVID-19. This chain links TRBV11-2 with TRBJ2-5, with a tentative D call TRBD1 (6 bases). In nucleotides, the CDR3 is TGTGCCAGCAGTCCCCAGGGGGAGACCCAGTACTTC. Its translation is CASSPQGETQYF.